A few counts support the clone carrying this T cell receptor (beta chain). Its antigen is not identified. This CDR3 is 13 amino acids long. CDR1 and CDR2 from the germline V gene are DFQATT and SNEGSKA (reference sequence). The record originates from a study of T cell repertoires in cytomegalovirus infection. In the study overall: CMV infection together with matching HLA type was indicated by public TCR beta signatures.

TCRdb recomputed calls from the reads with MiXCR, one row per CDR3 protein. Found here are 250,000 to 300,000 distinct CDR3 sequences, roughly a quarter of them singletons; the top ten hold roughly 14%. Study findings and constraints: HLA-C-restricted CMV clonotypes gave the most frequent clonotype in two of eight donors. The cumulative frequency of public TCR beta families identified carriers of CMV plus the relevant HLA.

Material for sequencing was PBMCs. The clonotype comes from a human donor in good health (CMV status not recorded). Some clones in this sample may be carry-over from other donors' samples. V gene TRBV20-1 combines with J gene TRBJ1-2; weak D call: TRBD1 (5 bases). This chain's CDR3 is CSARRGAVYGYTF. CDR3 DNA sequence: TGCAGCGCCCGGAGGGGTGCGGTCTATGGCTACACCTTC.